The T cell receptor beta chain under discussion was sequenced for a study of blood T cell repertoires in COVID-19. Whole-study context: In each case, the material was cDNA or gDNA derived from T cells, B-cell-depleted T cells, or PBMCs.

The germline CDR1 and CDR2 sequences are LGHDT and YNNKEL (reference sequence). This CDR3 is built from 14 residues. V was pared by 3 bases and J by 3 bases, with 11 bases between. Authors' methods: Reference gene primer amplification gave estimated nucleated cell counts. Sequencing used immunoSEQ multiplex PCR; TCRdb keeps in-frame clones, though not all of them. For V, J and clone size, that table is used; D and trimming come from the DNA. This sample has roughly 150,000 clones, with just under 85% found just once. Seattle's cohort entered during active infection and was followed longitudinally. V gene TRBV3-1 (or the pseudogene TRBV3-2) combines with J gene TRBJ1-1; D is possibly TRBD1 (5 bases). Material: peripheral blood. The clonotype originates from a woman older than 75 with COVID-19, enrolled during active disease. Written as DNA, the CDR3 is TGTGCCAGCAGCCAGCGGGACGGGTACACTGAAGCTTTCTTT. It is translated as CASSQRDGYTEAFF.